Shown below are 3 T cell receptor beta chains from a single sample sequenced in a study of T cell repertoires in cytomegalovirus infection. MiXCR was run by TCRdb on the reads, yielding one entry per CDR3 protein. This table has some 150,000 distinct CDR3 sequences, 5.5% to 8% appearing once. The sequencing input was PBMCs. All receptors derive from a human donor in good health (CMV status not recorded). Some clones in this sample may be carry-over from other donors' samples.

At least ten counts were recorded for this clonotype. The CDR3 region is CAISELSGSSSTDTQYF. The CDR3 region has the DNA TGTGCCATCAGTGAGTTGAGCGGGAGCTCTAGCACAGATACGCAGTATTTT. The rearrangement joins TRBV10-3 to TRBJ2-3; the match to TRBD2 covers 8 bases. The CDR3 is 17 amino acids. V was clipped by 1 base and J by 0 bases; unmatched bases: 6. CDR1 and CDR2 from the germline V gene are ENHRY and SYGVKD.

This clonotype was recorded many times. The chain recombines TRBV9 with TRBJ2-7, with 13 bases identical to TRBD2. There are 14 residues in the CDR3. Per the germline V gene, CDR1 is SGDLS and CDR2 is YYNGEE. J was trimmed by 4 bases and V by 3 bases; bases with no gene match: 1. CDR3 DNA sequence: TGTGCCAGCAGCGAGGGACTAGCGGGGTACGAGCAGTACTTC. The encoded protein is CASSEGLAGYEQYF.

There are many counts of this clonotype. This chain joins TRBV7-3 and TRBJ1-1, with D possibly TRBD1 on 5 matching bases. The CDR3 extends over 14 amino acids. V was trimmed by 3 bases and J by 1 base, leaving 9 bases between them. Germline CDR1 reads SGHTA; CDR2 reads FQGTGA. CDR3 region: CASSLGPSNTEAFF. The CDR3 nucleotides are TGTGCCAGCAGCTTGGGACCCTCGAACACTGAAGCTTTCTTT. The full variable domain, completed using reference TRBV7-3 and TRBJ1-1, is GAGVSQTPSNKVTEKGKYVELRCDPISGHTALYWYRQSLGQGPEFLIYFQGTGAADDSGLPNDRFFAVRPEGSVSTLKIQRTERGDSAVYLCASSLGPSNTEAFFGQGTRLTVV.